The T cell receptor (beta chain) described here comes from a study of cytomegalovirus exposure and HLA in healthy donors. The study, taken as a whole, reports: Later analysis revealed greater clonal expansion in HLA-associated TCR beta chains than in equally common others.

In the PCR, 60 Vbeta and 13 Jbeta primers were used. Clones were sequenced by immunoSEQ multiplex PCR, and TCRdb holds only the in-frame ones, with some missing. The table includes 110,000 to 150,000 clones, almost 85% detected once. In the case of this clone: Its antigen is unidentified.

Germline V gives CDR1 SGHAT, CDR2 FQNNGV. The V and J ends lost 7 bases and 0 bases respectively, with 15 bases between them. This CDR3 has 15 residues. What was sequenced was PBMCs. V and J are TRBV11-2 and TRBJ1-1; TRBD1 might be the D (5 bases). The source of this sequence is a man between 18 and 35 years old in good health and CMV-seropositive. CDR3 sequence (DNA): TGTGCCAGCACCCGGGGGTTGGGGATGAACACTGAAGCTTTCTTT. Its protein product is CASTRGLGMNTEAFF.